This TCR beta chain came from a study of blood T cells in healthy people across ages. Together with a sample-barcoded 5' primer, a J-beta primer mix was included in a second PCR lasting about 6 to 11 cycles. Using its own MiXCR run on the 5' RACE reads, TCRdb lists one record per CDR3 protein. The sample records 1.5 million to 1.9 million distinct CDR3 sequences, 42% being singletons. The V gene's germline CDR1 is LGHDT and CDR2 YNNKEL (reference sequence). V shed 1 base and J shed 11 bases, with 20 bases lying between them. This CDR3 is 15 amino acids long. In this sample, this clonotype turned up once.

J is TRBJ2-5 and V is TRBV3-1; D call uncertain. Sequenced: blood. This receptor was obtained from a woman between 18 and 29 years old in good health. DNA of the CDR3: TGTGCCAGCAGCCAAGTGCTCGGGCTCCCCAATGAGCAGTACTTC. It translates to CASSQVLGLPNEQYF.